Below, one T cell receptor (beta chain) is given with its context. Its antigen is currently unknown. These data belong to a study of shared clonotypes between healthy human individuals. Study overall: Donors had three CD4 naive, three CD4 memory, two CD8 naive and one CD8 memory plate apiece. Broader study findings: Rarefaction curves obtained for sorted subsets showed sequencing incomplete despite large depth.

Naive CD8 cells lacked CD45RO, underwent positive selection for CCR7 and left out terminally differentiated effector memory CD45RA+ cells. There are 17 residues in the CDR3. V was clipped by 0 bases and J by 3 bases, with 18 bases between them. Germline CDR1 and CDR2: SQVTM and ANQGSEA. Across several immunoSEQ plates, the genomic DNA of each subset was split evenly. Some clones are missing from TCRdb's copy, which holds only in-frame ones; the method was immunoSEQ multiplex PCR. The sample includes hundreds of thousands of clones, around 96% of them seen just once. The chain uses TRBV29-1 and TRBJ2-1, with D perhaps TRBD2 (6 bases). The sample was naive CD8+ T cells sorted from blood. This receptor was taken from a woman aged 30 to 39 in good health. The CDR3 spells CSVEELPPGVGYNEQFF. CDR3 DNA: TGCAGCGTTGAAGAGCTACCCCCGGGGGTCGGCTACAATGAGCAGTTCTTC.